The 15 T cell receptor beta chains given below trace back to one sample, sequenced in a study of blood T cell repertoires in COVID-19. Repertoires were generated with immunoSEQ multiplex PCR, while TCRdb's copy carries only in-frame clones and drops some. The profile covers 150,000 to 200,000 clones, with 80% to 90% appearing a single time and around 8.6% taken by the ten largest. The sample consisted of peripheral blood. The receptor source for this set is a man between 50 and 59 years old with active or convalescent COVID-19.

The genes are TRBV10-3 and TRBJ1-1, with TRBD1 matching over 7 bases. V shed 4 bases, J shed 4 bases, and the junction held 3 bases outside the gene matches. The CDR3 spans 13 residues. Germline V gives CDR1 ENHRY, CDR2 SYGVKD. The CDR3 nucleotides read TGTGCCATCAGTGTTGACAGGGCCACTGAAGCTTTCTTT. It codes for CAISVDRATEAFF.

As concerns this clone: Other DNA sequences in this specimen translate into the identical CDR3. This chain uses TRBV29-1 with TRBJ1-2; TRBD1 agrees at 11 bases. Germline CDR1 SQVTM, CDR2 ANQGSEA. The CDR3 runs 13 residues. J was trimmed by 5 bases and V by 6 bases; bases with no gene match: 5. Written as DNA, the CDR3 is TGCAGCGTCGGGACAGGGGGTAATTATGGCTACACCTTC. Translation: CSVGTGGNYGYTF.

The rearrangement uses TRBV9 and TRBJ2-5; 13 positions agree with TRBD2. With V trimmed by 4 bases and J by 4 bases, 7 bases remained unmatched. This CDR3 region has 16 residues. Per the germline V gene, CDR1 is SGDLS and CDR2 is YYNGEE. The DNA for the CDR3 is TGTGCCAGCAGCCCCACTAGCGGGAGGGGCCTAGAGACCCAGTACTTC. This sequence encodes CASSPTSGRGLETQYF.

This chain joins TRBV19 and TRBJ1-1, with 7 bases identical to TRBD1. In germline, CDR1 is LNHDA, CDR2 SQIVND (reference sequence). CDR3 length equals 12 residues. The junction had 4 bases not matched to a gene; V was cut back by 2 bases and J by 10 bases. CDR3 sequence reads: CASSIPQGIAFF. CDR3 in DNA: TGTGCCAGTAGTATACCACAGGGGATAGCTTTCTTT.

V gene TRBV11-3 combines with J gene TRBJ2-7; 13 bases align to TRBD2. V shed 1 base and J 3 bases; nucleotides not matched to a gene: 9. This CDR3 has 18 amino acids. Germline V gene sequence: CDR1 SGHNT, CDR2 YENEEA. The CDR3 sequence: CASSLVPRTSGSFYEQYF. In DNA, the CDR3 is TGTGCCAGCAGCTTAGTCCCACGGACTAGCGGGAGTTTCTACGAGCAGTACTTC.

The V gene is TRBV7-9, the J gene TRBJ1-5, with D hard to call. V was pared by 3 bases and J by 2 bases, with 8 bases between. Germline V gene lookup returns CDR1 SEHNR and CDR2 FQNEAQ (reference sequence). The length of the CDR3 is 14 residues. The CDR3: CASSFSSGNQPQHF. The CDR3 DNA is TGTGCCAGCAGCTTCTCCAGCGGCAATCAGCCCCAGCATTTT.

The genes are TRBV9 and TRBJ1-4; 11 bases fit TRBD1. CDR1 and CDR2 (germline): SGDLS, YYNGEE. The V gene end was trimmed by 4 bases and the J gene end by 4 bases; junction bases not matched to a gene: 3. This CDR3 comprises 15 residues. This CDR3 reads CASSPGTGGNEKLFF. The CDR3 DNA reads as TGTGCCAGCAGCCCAGGGACAGGGGGTAATGAAAAACTGTTTTTT.

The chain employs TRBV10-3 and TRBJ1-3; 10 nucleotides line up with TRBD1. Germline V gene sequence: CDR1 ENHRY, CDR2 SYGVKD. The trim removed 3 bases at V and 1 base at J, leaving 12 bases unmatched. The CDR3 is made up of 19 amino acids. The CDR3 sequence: CAISDPGTGARSSGNTIYF. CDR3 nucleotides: TGTGCCATCAGTGATCCCGGGACAGGGGCTCGTTCTTCTGGAAACACCATATATTTT.

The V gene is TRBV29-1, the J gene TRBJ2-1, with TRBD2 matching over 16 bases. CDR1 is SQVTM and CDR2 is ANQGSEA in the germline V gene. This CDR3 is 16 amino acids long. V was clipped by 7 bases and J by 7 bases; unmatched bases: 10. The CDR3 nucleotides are TGCAGCGCAGGGACTAGCGGGAGGGCCGTTAAAAATGAGCAGTTCTTC. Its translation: CSAGTSGRAVKNEQFF.

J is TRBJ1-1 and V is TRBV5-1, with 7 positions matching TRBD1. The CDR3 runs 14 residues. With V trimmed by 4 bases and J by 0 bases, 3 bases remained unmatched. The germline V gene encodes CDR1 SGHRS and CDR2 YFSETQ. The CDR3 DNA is TGCGCCAGCAGCGAAGGGACAGTGAACACTGAAGCTTTCTTT. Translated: CASSEGTVNTEAFF. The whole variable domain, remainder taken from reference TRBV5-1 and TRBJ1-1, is KAGVTQTPRYLIKTRGQQVTLSCSPISGHRSVSWYQQTPGQGLQFLFEYFSETQRNKGNFPGRFSGRQFSNSRSEMNVSTLELGDSALYLCASSEGTVNTEAFFGQGTRLTVV.

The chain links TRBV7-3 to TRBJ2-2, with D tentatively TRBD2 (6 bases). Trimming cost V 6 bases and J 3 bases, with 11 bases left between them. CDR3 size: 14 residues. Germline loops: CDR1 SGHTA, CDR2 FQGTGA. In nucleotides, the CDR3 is TGTGCCAGCAGTCGACCGGGGGACACCGGGGAGCTGTTTTTT. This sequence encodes CASSRPGDTGELFF.

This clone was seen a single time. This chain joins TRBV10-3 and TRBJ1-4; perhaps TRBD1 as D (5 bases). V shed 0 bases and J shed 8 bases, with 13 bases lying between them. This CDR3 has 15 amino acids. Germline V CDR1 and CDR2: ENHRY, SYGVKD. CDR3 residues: CAISESVREREKLFF. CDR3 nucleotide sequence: TGTGCCATCAGTGAGTCGGTCAGGGAACGCGAAAAACTGTTTTTT.

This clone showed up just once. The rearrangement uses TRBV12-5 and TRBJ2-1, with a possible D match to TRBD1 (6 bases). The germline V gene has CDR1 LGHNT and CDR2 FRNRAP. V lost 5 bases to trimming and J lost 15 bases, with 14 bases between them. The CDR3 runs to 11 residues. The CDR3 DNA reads TGTGCTAGTGGTCATACAGGGAATCGGTTCTTC. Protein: CASGHTGNRFF.

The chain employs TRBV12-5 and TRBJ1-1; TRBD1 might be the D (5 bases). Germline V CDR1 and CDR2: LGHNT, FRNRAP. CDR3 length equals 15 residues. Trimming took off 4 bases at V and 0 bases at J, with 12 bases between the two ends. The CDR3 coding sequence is TGTGCTAGTGGTTCCTACAGGAGCATGAACACTGAAGCTTTCTTT. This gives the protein CASGSYRSMNTEAFF.

The CDR3 reads CASSSHTGYGYTF. In DNA form, the CDR3 reads TGTGCCAGCAGTTCCCACACAGGTTATGGCTACACCTTC. The chain is built from TRBV27 and TRBJ1-2; D may be TRBD1 (5 bases). The CDR3 contains 13 residues. Per the germline V gene, CDR1 is MNHEY and CDR2 is SMNVEV (reference sequence). Trimming removed 4 bases from V and 5 bases from J, with 11 bases in between.